The 6 T cell receptor beta chains reported below all come from one sample, sequenced in a study of Tregs in tolerant kidney transplant recipients. Clones were read by immunoSEQ multiplex PCR, and TCRdb kept only the in-frame ones, dropping some. The table lists around 77,000 clones, nearly 98% of them singletons. Sequenced material: CD4+ T cells from blood, taken before the transplant. The receptors stem from a human donor who received a combined kidney and bone marrow transplant.

This clone showed up just once. This chain uses TRBV27 with TRBJ1-5; D perhaps matches TRBD1 (5 bases). The germline V and J ends were trimmed by 5 bases and 1 base, with 15 bases remaining between them. CDR1 is MNHEY and CDR2 is SMNVEV in the germline V gene (reference sequence). CDR3 length equals 16 residues. DNA of the CDR3: TGTGCCAGCAGTCCCCTATGGGAGGGGAGCAATCAGCCCCAGCATTTT. This encodes CASSPLWEGSNQPQHF.

V and J are TRBV6-6 and TRBJ2-1; TRBD1 matches at 9 bases. The length of the CDR3 is 16 residues. Germline V gene data show CDR1 as MNHNY and CDR2 as SVGAGI (reference sequence). V shed 4 bases, J shed 0 bases, and the junction held 4 bases outside the gene matches. The CDR3 here is CASSSAQGASYNEQFF. CDR3 nucleotide sequence: TGTGCCAGCAGTTCCGCACAGGGGGCCTCCTACAATGAGCAGTTCTTC.

The genes are TRBV11-2 and TRBJ1-4; 11 nucleotides agree with TRBD1. This CDR3 is built from 14 residues. With 4 bases clipped from V and 6 bases from J, the junction kept 1 base outside the gene matches. CDR1 SGHAT and CDR2 FQNNGV come from the germline V gene. This CDR3 reads CASSWGQGDEKLFF. CDR3 bases: TGTGCCAGCAGCTGGGGACAGGGGGATGAAAAACTGTTTTTT. The full variable domain, its missing parts supplied by reference TRBV11-2 and TRBJ1-4, is EAGVAQSPRYKIIEKRQSVAFWCNPISGHATLYWYQQILGQGPKLLIQFQNNGVVDDSQLPKDRFSAERLKGVDSTLKIQPAKLEDSAVYLCASSWGQGDEKLFFGSGTQLSVL.

V usage is TRBV6-4 and J usage is TRBJ2-3, with D tentatively TRBD1 (6 bases). The germline V gene encodes CDR1 MRHNA and CDR2 SNTAGT. The CDR3 is 15 amino acids. The V gene lost 6 bases and the J gene lost 0 bases, with 13 bases spanning the gap. The CDR3 here is CASSPDRLSTDTQYF. CDR3 bases: TGTGCCAGCAGCCCAGACAGGTTGAGCACAGATACGCAGTATTTT.

The CDR3 protein is CSVEEGGTAQETQYF. CDR3 nucleotide sequence: TGCAGCGTTGAAGAGGGCGGGACAGCGCAAGAGACCCAGTACTTC. The chain recombines TRBV29-1 with TRBJ2-5; maybe TRBD1 (7 bases). CDR3 length: 15 amino acids. Between the trimmed V and J ends, which lost 0 bases and 2 bases, there was a span of 13 bases. Germline CDR1 SQVTM, CDR2 ANQGSEA.

This chain uses TRBV7-2 with TRBJ2-3; D is possibly TRBD1 (6 bases). The V gene lost 3 bases and the J gene lost 4 bases, with 8 bases spanning the gap. The germline V gene has CDR1 SGHTA and CDR2 FQGNSA. The CDR3 consists of 13 residues. The CDR3 bases are TGTGCCAGCAGCTTCCAGGGGTCAGATACGCAGTATTTT. The encoded protein is CASSFQGSDTQYF.